Following are 6 T cell receptor beta chains from one sample sequenced in a study of OX40 agonist ivuxolimab in advanced cancers. The assay was immunoSEQ multiplex PCR, and TCRdb's table has in-frame clones only and misses some. Of 73,000 or so clones listed, roughly 90% were seen once; the top ten hold roughly a tenth. Sequences were derived from CD4+ or CD8+ T cells sorted from blood, sampled in a trial of the OX40 agonist ivuxolimab. The origin of the receptors is an adult with an advanced solid tumor such as melanoma, head and neck, liver or kidney cancer.

The CDR3 region is CASSPRGGQPQHF. As DNA, the CDR3 is TGTGCCAGCAGCCCTAGAGGGGGTCAGCCCCAGCATTTT. This chain joins TRBV27 and TRBJ1-5, with D possibly TRBD1 on 6 matching bases. CDR1 and CDR2 (germline): MNHEY, SMNVEV (reference sequence). V was shortened by 6 bases and J by 6 bases, with 12 bases between the two germline ends. CDR3 length: 13 amino acids.

The chain joins TRBV7-9 to TRBJ1-1; 9 bases agree with TRBD1. The V gene's germline CDR1 is SEHNR and CDR2 FQNEAQ (reference sequence). V dropped 8 bases and J dropped 1; count of bases not matched to a gene: 5. CDR3 size: 14 residues. CDR3 in amino acids: CASPRTGENTEAFF. The DNA of the CDR3 is TGTGCCAGCCCGAGGACAGGGGAGAACACTGAAGCTTTCTTT.

V gene TRBV7-2 combines with J gene TRBJ1-6, with D possibly matching TRBD1 (5 bases). With 2 bases removed from V and 14 bases from J, the gap between germline ends came to 22 bases. CDR1 is SGHTA, CDR2 FQGNSA, per germline. This CDR3 has 16 residues. The CDR3 loop is CASSLYAVAVGQTLHF. The CDR3 DNA reads TGTGCCAGCAGCTTATATGCGGTGGCTGTGGGGCAGACCCTCCACTTT.

This clone was counted a single time. CDR3 DNA sequence: TGTGCCAGCAGCCCTACAGGGCTGTCCTACGAGCAGTACTTC. Residues: CASSPTGLSYEQYF. This chain links TRBV7-9 with TRBJ2-7; maybe TRBD1 (6 bases). Trimming took 5 bases from V and 1 from J, leaving 12 bases between them. CDR1 is SEHNR, CDR2 FQNEAQ, per germline (reference sequence). The CDR3 has 14 amino acids.

This sequence joins TRBV2 and TRBJ2-1, with TRBD2 as a possible D gene (6 bases). The CDR3 is made up of 12 amino acids. Germline CDR1 and CDR2: SNHLY and FYNNEI. Trimming left V 10 bases short and J 9 bases short, with 16 bases between. CDR3 amino acids: CAIPLRGGEQFF. The CDR3 coding sequence is TGTGCCATCCCACTTCGGGGAGGTGAGCAGTTCTTC.

The chain recombines TRBV7-3 with TRBJ2-2; maybe TRBD1 (5 bases). Between the trimmed V and J ends, which lost 5 bases and 3 bases, there was a span of 16 bases. The CDR3 is 16 amino acids. From germline, CDR1 is SGHTA and CDR2 FQGTGA. The CDR3 DNA sequence: TGTGCCAGCAGCAGCGACAGCCCCCCTTACACCGGGGAGCTGTTTTTT. This gives the protein CASSSDSPPYTGELFF.